The T cell receptor beta chain described here comes from a study of a mutant IDH1 vaccine in newly diagnosed glioma. Study-wide context: Patients, over weeks 1, 3, 5, 7, 11, 15, 19 and 23, received a total of eight vaccinations. Patients began vaccination 4-6 weeks after radiotherapy alone, or with temozolomide cycles.

The repertoire was sequenced with immunoSEQ multiplex PCR; TCRdb's copy has only in-frame clones and lacks some. This sample has about 42,000 clones, with 70% to 90% found just once. Time point indicated: week 5, during vaccination. Vaccinated patients received 300 ug of mutant IDH1 20-mer peptide per dose, with topical imiquimod. To note about this clone: What it recognizes is unknown.

The CDR3 extends over 13 amino acids. From germline, CDR1 is LNHDA and CDR2 SQIVND (reference sequence). With V trimmed by 5 bases and J by 7 bases, 6 bases remained unmatched. The clonotype originates from a man between 40 and 49 years old with glioma. This rearrangement joins TRBV19 to TRBJ2-7; 9 bases are a match to TRBD1. Sequencing was performed on PBMCs, taken from a glioma patient whose treatment included an IDH1 peptide vaccine. CDR3: CASSLGTGTEQYF. As DNA, the CDR3 is TGTGCCAGTAGTTTGGGGACAGGGACAGAGCAGTACTTC.